This T cell receptor (beta chain) derives from a study of shared clonotypes between healthy human individuals. The J segment lost 7 bases and the V segment lost 4 bases, leaving 9 bases of the junction unmatched. This CDR3 region has 15 residues. Germline assignment: CDR1 SGHTA and CDR2 FQGTGA. Clones were sequenced by immunoSEQ multiplex PCR, and TCRdb holds only the in-frame ones, with some missing. Here the sample spans 2 million to 2.5 million clones, 85% to 95% being singletons. This chain joins TRBV7-3 and TRBJ2-1; 8 bases align to TRBD2. The sequence came from a man aged 18 to 30 in good health. Some clones in this sample may be carry-over from other donors' samples. Sequencing was carried out using naive CD4+ T cells from PBMCs. Noted subset: CD45RA+ positively selected. CDR3 in amino acids: CASSSYSGSGNEQFF. The CDR3 bases are TGTGCCAGCAGCTCCTACAGCGGGAGTGGGAATGAGCAGTTCTTC.